A selection of T cell receptor beta chains follows, all from one sample in a study of blood T cell repertoires in COVID-19. Here immunoSEQ multiplex PCR was the method, and the copy in TCRdb shows in-frame clones only, minus some. The repertoire holds approximately 30,000 clones, with over 75% as singletons. Input material: peripheral blood. These receptors were collected from a human donor with active COVID-19. The donor label of this sample is uncertain. The CDR3 runs from the conserved cysteine through the conserved F or W. Fields, in order: V gene, D gene, clone size, J gene, CDR3 protein, CDR3 DNA. D genes are given only for firm matches. Not every row has a clone size; where given, it reads once, few, many or a size class.

TRBV30	-	-	TRBJ1-3	CAWTALRAGNTIYF	TGTGCCTGGACCGCTCTCAGGGCTGGAAACACCATATATTTT
TRBV7-2	TRBD1	-	TRBJ2-1	CASSYTGGSGEQFF	TGTGCCAGCAGCTACACAGGGGGCAGCGGGGAGCAGTTCTTC
TRBV3-1/TRBV3-2	TRBD2	-	TRBJ2-3	CASSQDIGRGGRNTQYF	TGTGCCAGCAGCCAAGATATTGGGCGGGGGGGTCGAAATACGCAGTATTTT
TRBV19	TRBD2	-	TRBJ2-1	CASTPSGILNEQFF	TGTGCCAGTACCCCTAGCGGGATACTCAATGAGCAGTTCTTC
TRBV4-3	-	-	TRBJ2-3	CASSHSTSGGYAGTDTQYF	TGCGCCAGCAGCCATAGCACTAGTGGGGGCTACGCTGGCACAGATACGCAGTATTTT
TRBV4-3	-	-	TRBJ2-2	CASSQGIGGMNTGELFF	TGCGCCAGCAGCCAAGGAATTGGAGGGATGAACACCGGGGAGCTGTTTTTT
TRBV5-4	TRBD2	-	TRBJ2-3	CASSFGRTNPSTDTQYF	TGTGCCAGCAGCTTCGGGAGGACTAATCCTAGCACAGATACGCAGTATTTT
TRBV5-1	TRBD1	-	TRBJ1-4	CASSHGQGNNEKLFF	TGCGCCAGCAGCCACGGACAGGGCAATAATGAAAAACTGTTTTTT
TRBV10-1	-	-	TRBJ1-2	CASIRGTRRGYTF	TGCGCCAGCATCAGAGGGACAAGGAGGGGCTACACCTTC
TRBV29-1	TRBD2	-	TRBJ2-7	CSARTSVYYEQYF	TGCAGCGCGCGAACTAGCGTTTACTACGAGCAGTACTTC
TRBV5-6	-	-	TRBJ2-4	CASSLGGSNLAKNIQYF	TGTGCCAGCAGCTTGGGGGGCTCCAATCTAGCCAAAAACATTCAGTACTTC
TRBV7-2	TRBD2	-	TRBJ2-5	CASSLLAGYRETQYF	TGTGCCAGCAGCTTACTAGCGGGGTACCGAGAGACCCAGTACTTC
TRBV9	-	-	TRBJ2-4	CASSVECRVSKLAKNIQYF	TGTGCCAGCAGCGTAGAGTGCAGGGTGTCCAAACTAGCCAAAAACATTCAGTACTTC
TRBV6-5	-	once	TRBJ2-7	CASSSRQAHEQYF	TGTGCCAGCAGTTCGAGACAGGCCCACGAGCAGTACTTC
TRBV12-3/TRBV12-4	-	-	TRBJ1-1	CASSLVREGEAFF	TGTGCCAGCAGTTTAGTCCGGGAGGGTGAAGCTTTCTTT
TRBV5-6	-	-	TRBJ2-7	CASSVRAYEQYF	TGTGCCAGCAGCGTGAGGGCCTACGAGCAGTACTTC
TRBV13	TRBD2	-	TRBJ2-3	CASSLGGGLSTDTQYF	TGTGCCAGCAGCTTGGGCGGGGGGCTCAGCACAGATACGCAGTATTTT
TRBV9	-	-	TRBJ2-1	CASSAAEGPRFF	TGTGCCAGCAGCGCAGCCGAGGGCCCCCGGTTCTTC
TRBV5-1	-	-	TRBJ1-1	CASSLSPRATEAFF	TGCGCCAGCAGCTTGAGTCCCAGGGCAACTGAAGCTTTCTTT
TRBV30	-	few	TRBJ1-3	CAWTRKGLHSGNTIYF	TGTGCCTGGACCCGGAAGGGGCTCCACTCTGGAAACACCATATATTTT
TRBV11-1	TRBD1	-	TRBJ2-7	CASSYRDRSNEQYF	TGTGCCAGCAGCTACCGGGACAGGTCCAACGAGCAGTACTTC
TRBV6-4	TRBD1	-	TRBJ2-1	CASSEGQGLGYNEQFF	TGTGCCAGCAGTGAAGGACAGGGATTAGGATACAATGAGCAGTTCTTC
TRBV13	TRBD1	-	TRBJ2-7	CASQGQGSREQYF	TGTGCCAGTCAGGGACAGGGCTCGCGGGAGCAGTACTTC
TRBV2	TRBD1	-	TRBJ1-4	CASSEAPGQGEKLFF	TGTGCCAGCAGTGAAGCGCCGGGACAGGGAGAAAAACTGTTTTTT
TRBV28	TRBD1	-	TRBJ2-5	CASSLGTEETQYF	TGTGCCAGCAGCCTAGGGACAGAAGAGACCCAGTACTTC
TRBV12-3/TRBV12-4	-	-	TRBJ2-7	CASSFVGGYEQYF	TGTGCCAGCAGTTTCGTGGGGGGCTACGAGCAGTACTTC
TRBV10-1	TRBD2	-	TRBJ2-7	CASSESNRMLLRAGESYEQYF	TGCGCCAGCAGTGAGTCTAACCGAATGCTATTGAGAGCGGGAGAGTCCTACGAGCAGTACTTC
TRBV15	TRBD1	-	TRBJ1-5	CATAGQGYNQPQHF	TGTGCCACTGCGGGACAGGGATACAATCAGCCCCAGCATTTT
TRBV27	-	-	TRBJ2-1	CASSLKGVGINEQFF	TGTGCCAGCAGTTTAAAAGGGGTCGGAATTAATGAGCAGTTCTTC
TRBV6-2/TRBV6-3	TRBD1	-	TRBJ2-2	CASSYSKRTGWNTGELFF	TGTGCCAGCAGTTACTCGAAAAGGACAGGGTGGAACACCGGGGAGCTGTTTTTT
TRBV24-1	TRBD2	-	TRBJ2-3	CATSDSSGGVKEGHTADTQYF	TGTGCCACCAGTGACTCTAGCGGGGGAGTAAAAGAGGGGCACACAGCAGATACGCAGTATTTT
TRBV7-6	-	-	TRBJ2-3	CASSDPQETQYF	TGTGCCAGCAGCGATCCTCAGGAAACGCAGTATTTT
TRBV19	TRBD2	-	TRBJ2-1	CASKTSGSKDNEQFF	TGTGCCAGTAAGACCAGCGGGAGTAAGGACAATGAGCAGTTCTTC
TRBV13	-	-	TRBJ2-7	CASSFEERKYEQYF	TGTGCCAGCAGCTTTGAGGAACGGAAATACGAGCAGTACTTC
TRBV15	-	-	TRBJ2-4	CATSVRGGVAKNIQYF	TGTGCCACCAGCGTAAGAGGGGGGGTAGCCAAAAACATTCAGTACTTC
TRBV7-8	-	-	TRBJ1-4	CASSSTGNGNEKLFF	TGTGCCAGCAGTAGTACAGGGAACGGCAATGAAAAACTGTTTTTT
TRBV4-1	-	-	TRBJ2-7	CASSTGYEQYF	TGCGCCAGCAGCACGGGGTACGAGCAGTACTTC
TRBV28	TRBD1	-	TRBJ2-7	CASLTGMSYEQYF	TGTGCCAGCTTGACAGGGATGTCCTACGAGCAGTACTTC
TRBV21-1	-	-	TRBJ2-3	CASSKGLTGAGGTDTQYF	TGTGCCAGCAGCAAAGGACTGACAGGGGCCGGCGGCACAGATACGCAGTATTTT
TRBV27	-	-	TRBJ2-5	CASSLWWGAAETQYF	TGTGCCAGCAGTTTATGGTGGGGAGCAGCAGAGACCCAGTACTTC